A single sample gave rise to the 12 T cell receptor beta chains below, sequenced in a study of CD8 T cells in ankylosing spondylitis. Study observations and caveats: Seven to nine highly homologous variants formed a TCR beta motif that appeared characteristic of ankylosing spondylitis blood.

TCRdb called the 5' RACE reads again in MiXCR, with one record for every CDR3 protein. The repertoire has just under 550,000 distinct CDR3 sequences, over 9.5% of them found once; the top ten carry almost 7%. No antigen has been identified for these receptors. The sequenced sample was blood, either unsorted or a sorted T cell fraction (not recorded which). The source is a male donor with ankylosing spondylitis.

Only a few counts were recorded for this clonotype. The chain uses TRBV24-1 and TRBJ2-6; 8 positions agree with TRBD2. The CDR3 covers 18 residues. Trimming at V came to 4 bases and at J to 2 bases, leaving 9 bases not matched to a gene. Germline CDR1 KGHDR, CDR2 SFDVKD. The CDR3 reads CATSDGIRAGAGANVLTF. CDR3 bases: TGTGCCACCAGTGACGGAATTAGAGCGGGAGCTGGGGCCAACGTCCTGACTTTC.

The J gene is TRBJ2-7, the V gene TRBV10-2; 11 nucleotides match TRBD2. In germline, CDR1 is WSHSY, CDR2 SAAADI. CDR3 length: 14 amino acids. With 6 bases clipped from V and 3 bases from J, the junction kept 4 bases outside the gene matches. The CDR3 coding sequence is TGCGCCAGCAGAAGGGGGACTAGCGGCTACGAGCAGTACTTC. This encodes CASRRGTSGYEQYF.

This clonotype was seen a few times. This sequence joins TRBV5-1 and TRBJ2-5; unclear D gene. The CDR3 extends over 14 amino acids. Germline V CDR1 and CDR2: SGHRS, YFSETQ. The V and J ends lost 4 bases and 1 base respectively, with 11 bases between them. CDR3 amino acids: CASSLSSFQETQYF. CDR3 in DNA: TGCGCCAGCAGCCTGAGTTCCTTCCAAGAGACCCAGTACTTC.

This clonotype occurred a few times. The chain recombines TRBV10-3 with TRBJ2-3; 13 bases line up with TRBD2. Germline loops: CDR1 ENHRY, CDR2 SYGVKD. Trimming cost V 10 bases and J 2 bases; bases outside gene matches: 15. The CDR3 loop spans 18 amino acids. CDR3 nucleotide sequence: TGTGCCACCTCCCGTATAGGGACTAGCGGGAAAAACACAGATACGCAGTATTTT. It specifies CATSRIGTSGKNTDTQYF.

The gene calls are TRBV7-2 and TRBJ2-3; possibly TRBD1 or TRBD2 for D (5 bases each). V lost 5 bases and J lost 1, with 16 bases in between. The germline V gene encodes CDR1 SGHTA and CDR2 FQGNSA. The CDR3 contains 16 residues. The DNA for the CDR3 is TGTGCCAGCAGCCCCTCGAGGGGCGCGCGCACAGATACGCAGTATTTT. This gives the protein CASSPSRGARTDTQYF.

The rearrangement joins TRBV5-1 to TRBJ1-1; 7 bases match TRBD1. J gave up 4 bases and V 5 bases, and 8 bases lay outside the gene matches. CDR1 and CDR2 from the germline V gene are SGHRS and YFSETQ. The CDR3 totals 14 residues. DNA of the CDR3: TGCGCCAGCAGTGGAACAGGGGTTAGCACTGAAGCTTTCTTT. It encodes CASSGTGVSTEAFF.

This clonotype showed up many times. The chain couples TRBV12-3 or TRBV12-4 to TRBJ1-5; no reliable D call. V dropped 5 bases and J dropped 4 bases, with 12 bases sitting between them. The CDR3 is 14 amino acids. CDR3 bases: TGTGCCAGCAGTGCTGGACGGTCAAATCAGCCCCAGCATTTT. Its translation: CASSAGRSNQPQHF.

The chain uses TRBV11-2 and TRBJ1-1; TRBD1 matches 9 bases. CDR1 and CDR2 from the germline V gene are SGHAT and FQNNGV. There are 16 residues in the CDR3. The V gene end was trimmed by 3 bases and the J gene end by 3 bases; junction bases not matched to a gene: 8. CDR3 protein: CASSLGWTGADTEAFF. DNA of the CDR3: TGTGCCAGCAGCTTGGGATGGACAGGGGCGGACACTGAAGCTTTCTTT.

This clonotype was observed a handful of times. CDR3 nucleotides: TGCAGTGCTAGCTCCACTAGCGGGAGCGAGGTGTGGAATGAGCAGTTCTTC. Its protein product is CSASSTSGSEVWNEQFF. The chain has TRBV20-1 and TRBJ2-1; TRBD2 aligns across 11 bases. The J segment lost 7 bases and the V segment lost 3 bases, leaving 14 bases of the junction unmatched. The CDR3 length is 17 residues. In germline, CDR1 is DFQATT, CDR2 SNEGSKA (reference sequence).

This chain connects TRBV5-1 to TRBJ2-5; the match to TRBD2 covers 7 bases. This CDR3 comprises 15 residues. Germline loops: CDR1 SGHRS, CDR2 YFSETQ. Trimming removed 4 bases from V and 1 base from J; junction bases left unmatched: 7. The CDR3 spells CASSVTLAAQETQYF. The CDR3 DNA follows: TGCGCCAGCAGCGTTACTCTAGCGGCCCAAGAGACCCAGTACTTC.

This chain uses TRBV2 with TRBJ2-3; TRBD2 agrees at 11 bases. V lost 6 bases to trimming and J lost 7 bases; unmatched junction nucleotides: 6. The CDR3 consists of 14 residues. Germline V CDR1 and CDR2: SNHLY, FYNNEI. In DNA, the CDR3 is TGTGCCAGCAGCGCCGGGACTAGCGGAAATACGCAGTATTTT. It translates to CASSAGTSGNTQYF.

The rearrangement joins TRBV7-9 to TRBJ1-1, with 7 bases fitting TRBD1. The trim removed 0 bases at V and 8 bases at J, leaving 0 bases unmatched. Germline V gives CDR1 SEHNR, CDR2 FQNEAQ (reference sequence). There are 12 residues in the CDR3. The CDR3 loop reads CASSLATGEAFF. CDR3 in DNA: TGTGCCAGCAGCTTAGCGACAGGGGAAGCTTTCTTT.